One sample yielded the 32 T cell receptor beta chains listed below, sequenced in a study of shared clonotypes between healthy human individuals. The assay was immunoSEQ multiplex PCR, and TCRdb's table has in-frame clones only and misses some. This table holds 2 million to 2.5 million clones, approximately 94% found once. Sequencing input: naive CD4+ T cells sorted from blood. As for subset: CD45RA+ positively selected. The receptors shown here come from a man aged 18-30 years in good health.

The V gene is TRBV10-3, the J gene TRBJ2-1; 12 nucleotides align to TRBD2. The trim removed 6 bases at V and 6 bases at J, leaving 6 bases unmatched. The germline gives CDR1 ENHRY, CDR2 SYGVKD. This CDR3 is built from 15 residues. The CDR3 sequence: CAIRELAGGSNEQFF. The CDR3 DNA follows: TGTGCCATCAGGGAACTAGCGGGGGGCTCCAATGAGCAGTTCTTC.

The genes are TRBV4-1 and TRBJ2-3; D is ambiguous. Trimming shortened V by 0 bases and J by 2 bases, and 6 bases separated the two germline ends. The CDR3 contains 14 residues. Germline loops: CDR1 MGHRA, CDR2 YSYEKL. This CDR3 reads CASSQEGNTDTQYF. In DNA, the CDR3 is TGCGCCAGCAGCCAAGAGGGAAACACAGATACGCAGTATTTT.

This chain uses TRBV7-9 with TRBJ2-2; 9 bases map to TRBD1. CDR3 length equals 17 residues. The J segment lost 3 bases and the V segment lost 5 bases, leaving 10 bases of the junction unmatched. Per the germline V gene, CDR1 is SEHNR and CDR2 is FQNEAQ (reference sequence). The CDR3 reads CASSHPQGQGYTGELFF. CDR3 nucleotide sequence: TGTGCCAGCAGCCACCCCCAGGGACAGGGATACACCGGGGAGCTGTTTTTT.

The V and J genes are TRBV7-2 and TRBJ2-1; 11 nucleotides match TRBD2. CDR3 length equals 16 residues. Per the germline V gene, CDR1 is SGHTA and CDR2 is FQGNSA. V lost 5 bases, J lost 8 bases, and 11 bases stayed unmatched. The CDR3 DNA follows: TGTGCCAGCAGCCGATCCCTAGCGGGGGGCACGGATGAGCAGTTCTTC. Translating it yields CASSRSLAGGTDEQFF.

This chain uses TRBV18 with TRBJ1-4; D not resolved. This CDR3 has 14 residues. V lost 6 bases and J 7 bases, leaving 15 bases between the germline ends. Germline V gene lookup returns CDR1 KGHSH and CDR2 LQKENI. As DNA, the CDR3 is TGTGCCAGCTCTCCCGGGAGGGAGGGTGAAAAACTGTTTTTT. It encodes CASSPGREGEKLFF.

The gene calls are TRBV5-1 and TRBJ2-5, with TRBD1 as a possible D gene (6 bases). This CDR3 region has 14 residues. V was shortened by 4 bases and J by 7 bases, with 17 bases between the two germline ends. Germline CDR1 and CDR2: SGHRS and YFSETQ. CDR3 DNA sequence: TGCGCCAGCAGCCGGAAACAGGGTCCTCGGACCCAGTACTTC. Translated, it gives CASSRKQGPRTQYF.

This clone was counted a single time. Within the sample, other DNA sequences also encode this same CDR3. The DNA for the CDR3 is TGTGCCAGCAGTGCTGGGACAGCTTCCTACGAGCAGTACTTC. Amino acids: CASSAGTASYEQYF. This chain connects TRBV6-1 to TRBJ2-7; 7 bases map to TRBD1. With 4 bases clipped from V and 1 base from J, the junction kept 4 bases outside the gene matches. The CDR3 runs 14 residues. CDR1 is MNHNS, CDR2 SASEGT, per germline.

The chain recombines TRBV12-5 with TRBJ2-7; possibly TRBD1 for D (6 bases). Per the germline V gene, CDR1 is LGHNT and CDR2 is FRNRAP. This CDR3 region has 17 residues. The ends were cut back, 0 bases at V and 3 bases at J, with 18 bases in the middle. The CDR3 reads CASGLVLKQGSVYEQYF. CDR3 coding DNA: TGTGCTAGTGGTTTGGTACTTAAACAGGGATCCGTCTACGAGCAGTACTTC.

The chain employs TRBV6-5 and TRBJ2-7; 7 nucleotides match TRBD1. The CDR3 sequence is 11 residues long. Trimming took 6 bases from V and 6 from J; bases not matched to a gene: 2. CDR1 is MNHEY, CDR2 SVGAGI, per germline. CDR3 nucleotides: TGTGCCAGCAGCCGGGACAGCGAGCAGTACTTC. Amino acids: CASSRDSEQYF.

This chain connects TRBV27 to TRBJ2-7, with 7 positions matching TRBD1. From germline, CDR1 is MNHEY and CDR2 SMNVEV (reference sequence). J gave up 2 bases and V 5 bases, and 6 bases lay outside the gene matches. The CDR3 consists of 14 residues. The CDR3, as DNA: TGTGCCAGCAGTCCGACAGGGCTGGCCTACGAGCAGTACTTC. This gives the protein CASSPTGLAYEQYF.

The CDR3 sequence is CASSSPSGRPLKQYF. CDR3 nucleotides: TGTGCCAGCAGCTCGCCGAGCGGGAGGCCGCTCAAGCAGTACTTC. The chain couples TRBV7-9 to TRBJ2-7; TRBD2 matches at 9 bases. Germline lookup yields CDR1 SEHNR and CDR2 FQNEAQ (reference sequence). The CDR3 totals 15 residues. After removal of 4 bases from V and 8 bases from J, the junction contained 12 bases not matched to a gene. Based on the CDR3 plus reference TRBV7-9 and TRBJ2-7, the full variable domain is DTGVSQNPRHKITKRGQNVTFRCDPISEHNRLYWYRQTLGQGPEFLTYFQNEAQLEKSRLLSDRFSAERPKGSFSTLEIQRTEQGDSAMYLCASSSPSGRPLKQYFGPGTRLTVT.

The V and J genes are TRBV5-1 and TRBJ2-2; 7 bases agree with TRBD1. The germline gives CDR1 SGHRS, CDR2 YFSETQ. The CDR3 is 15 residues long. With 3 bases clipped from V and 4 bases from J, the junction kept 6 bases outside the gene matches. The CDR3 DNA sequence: TGCGCCAGCAGCTCAGACAGGGTACTCACCGGGGAGCTGTTTTTT. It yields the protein CASSSDRVLTGELFF.

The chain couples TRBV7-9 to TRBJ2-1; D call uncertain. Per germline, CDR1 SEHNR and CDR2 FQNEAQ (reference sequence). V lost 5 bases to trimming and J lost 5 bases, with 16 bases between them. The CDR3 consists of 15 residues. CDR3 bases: TGTGCCAGCAGCCCATTCGGCACTTACGACAATGAGCAGTTCTTC. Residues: CASSPFGTYDNEQFF.

The CDR3 DNA reads as TGTGCCAGCAGTGGGGGACTCGCCTATGAGCAGTTCTTC. Translation gives CASSGGLAYEQFF. The J gene is TRBJ2-1, the V gene TRBV25-1, with a tentative D call TRBD2 (6 bases). The V end lost 4 bases, the J end lost 8 bases, and 12 bases lay between the germline ends. The germline V gene encodes CDR1 MGHDK and CDR2 SYGVNS. This CDR3 comprises 13 residues.

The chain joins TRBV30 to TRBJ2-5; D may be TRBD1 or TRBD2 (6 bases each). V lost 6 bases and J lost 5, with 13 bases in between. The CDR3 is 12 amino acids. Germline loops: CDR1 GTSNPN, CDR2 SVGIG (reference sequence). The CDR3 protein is CACDLGGETQYF. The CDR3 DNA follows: TGTGCCTGTGATCTAGGGGGGGAGACCCAGTACTTC.

CDR3 protein: CASSPLGRPGETQYF. Here the CDR3 DNA reads TGTGCCAGTAGCCCACTGGGGCGGCCCGGGGAGACCCAGTACTTC. The V and J genes are TRBV19 and TRBJ2-5, with D possibly TRBD1 on 5 matching bases. V was trimmed by 6 bases and J by 5 bases, leaving 19 bases between them. The germline CDR1 and CDR2 sequences are LNHDA and SQIVND (reference sequence). The CDR3 runs to 15 residues.

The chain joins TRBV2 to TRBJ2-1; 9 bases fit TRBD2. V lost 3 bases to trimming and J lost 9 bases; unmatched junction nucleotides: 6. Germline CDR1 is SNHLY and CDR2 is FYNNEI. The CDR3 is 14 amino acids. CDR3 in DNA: TGTGCCAGCAGTGATAGGGCGGGAGGGATTGAGCAGTTCTTC. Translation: CASSDRAGGIEQFF. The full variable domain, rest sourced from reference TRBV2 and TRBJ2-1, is EPEVTQTPSHQVTQMGQEVILRCVPISNHLYFYWYRQILGQKVEFLVSFYNNEISEKSEIFDDQFSVERPDGSNFTLKIRSTKLEDSAMYFCASSDRAGGIEQFFGPGTRLTVL.

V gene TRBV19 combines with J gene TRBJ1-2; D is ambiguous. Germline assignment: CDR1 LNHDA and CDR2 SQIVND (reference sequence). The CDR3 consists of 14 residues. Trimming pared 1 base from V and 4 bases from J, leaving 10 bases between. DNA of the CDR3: TGTGCCAGTAGTATAGCGGGCGTGGGCTATGGCTACACCTTC. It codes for CASSIAGVGYGYTF. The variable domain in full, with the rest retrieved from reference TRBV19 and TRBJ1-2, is DGGITQSPKYLFRKEGQNVTLSCEQNLNHDAMYWYRQDPGQGLRLIYYSQIVNDFQKGDIAEGYSVSREKKESFPLTVTSAQKNPTAFYLCASSIAGVGYGYTFGSGTRLTVV.

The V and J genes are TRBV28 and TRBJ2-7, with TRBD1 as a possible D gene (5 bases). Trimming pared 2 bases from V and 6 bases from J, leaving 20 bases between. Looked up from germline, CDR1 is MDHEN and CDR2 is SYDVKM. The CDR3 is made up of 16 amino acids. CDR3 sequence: CASSLSWTRATVEQYF. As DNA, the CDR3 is TGTGCCAGCAGTTTAAGCTGGACCAGGGCCACCGTCGAGCAGTACTTC.

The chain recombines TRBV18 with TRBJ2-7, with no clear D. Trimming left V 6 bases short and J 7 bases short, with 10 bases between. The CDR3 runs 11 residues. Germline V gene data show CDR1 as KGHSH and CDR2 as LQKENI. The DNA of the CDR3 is TGTGCCAGCTCCGACCAGGAGGAGCAGTACTTC. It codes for CASSDQEEQYF. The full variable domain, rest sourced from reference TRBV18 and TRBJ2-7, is NAGVMQNPRHLVRRRGQEARLRCSPMKGHSHVYWYRQLPEEGLKFMVYLQKENIIDESGMPKERFSAEFPKEGPSILRIQQVVRGDSAAYFCASSDQEEQYFGPGTRLTVT.

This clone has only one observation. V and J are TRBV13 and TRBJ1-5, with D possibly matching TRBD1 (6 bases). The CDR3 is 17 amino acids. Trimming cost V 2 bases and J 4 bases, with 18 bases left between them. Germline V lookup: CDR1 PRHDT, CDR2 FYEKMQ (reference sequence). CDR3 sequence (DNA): TGTGCCAGCAGCTTACGCCAAACAGGGATGAAAAATCAGCCCCAGCATTTT. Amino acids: CASSLRQTGMKNQPQHF.

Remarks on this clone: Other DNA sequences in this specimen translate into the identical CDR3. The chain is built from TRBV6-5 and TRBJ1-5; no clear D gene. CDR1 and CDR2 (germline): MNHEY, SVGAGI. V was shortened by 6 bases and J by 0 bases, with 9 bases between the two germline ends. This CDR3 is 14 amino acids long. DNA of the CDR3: TGTGCCAGCAGCCGCGATCATAGCAATCAGCCCCAGCATTTT. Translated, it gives CASSRDHSNQPQHF.

CDR3 DNA: TGCGCCAGCAGCTCTCCCCCGGGACAGACAAACACTGAAGCTTTCTTT. It codes for CASSSPPGQTNTEAFF. The J gene is TRBJ1-1, the V gene TRBV5-1; 7 bases are shared with TRBD1. Trimming removed 3 bases from V and 2 bases from J; junction bases left unmatched: 10. Germline CDR1 reads SGHRS; CDR2 reads YFSETQ. The CDR3 contains 16 residues.

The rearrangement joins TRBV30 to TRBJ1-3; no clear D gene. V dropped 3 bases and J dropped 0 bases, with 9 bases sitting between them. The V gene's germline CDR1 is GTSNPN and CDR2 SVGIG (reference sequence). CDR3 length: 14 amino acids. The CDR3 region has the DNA TGTGCCTGGAGCCAGTCTAGCTCTGGAAACACCATATATTTT. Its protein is CAWSQSSSGNTIYF.

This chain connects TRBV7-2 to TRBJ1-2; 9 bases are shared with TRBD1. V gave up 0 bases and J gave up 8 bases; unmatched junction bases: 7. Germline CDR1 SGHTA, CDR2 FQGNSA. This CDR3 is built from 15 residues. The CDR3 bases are TGTGCCAGCAGCTTAGCGCCGGGACAGGGAGCGGGCTACACCTTC. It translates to CASSLAPGQGAGYTF.

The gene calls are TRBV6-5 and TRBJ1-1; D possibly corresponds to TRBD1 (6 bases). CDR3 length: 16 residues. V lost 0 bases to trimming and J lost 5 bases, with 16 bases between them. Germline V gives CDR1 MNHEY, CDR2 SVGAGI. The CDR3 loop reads CASSYSWGGQGTEAFF. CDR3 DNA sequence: TGTGCCAGCAGTTACTCTTGGGGGGGGCAGGGGACTGAAGCTTTCTTT.

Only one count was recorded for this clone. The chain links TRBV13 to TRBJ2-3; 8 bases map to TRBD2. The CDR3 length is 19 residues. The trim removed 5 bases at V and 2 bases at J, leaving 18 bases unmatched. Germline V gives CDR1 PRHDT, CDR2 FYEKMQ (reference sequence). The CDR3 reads CASSAALDLAGPNTDTQYF. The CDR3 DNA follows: TGTGCCAGCAGCGCCGCGCTGGATTTAGCGGGGCCAAACACAGATACGCAGTATTTT.

The CDR3 spells CASRVSGGPRTDTQYF. CDR3 nucleotides: TGTGCCAGCAGGGTCAGCGGGGGGCCCAGGACAGATACGCAGTATTTT. The rearrangement links TRBV2 to TRBJ2-3, with 9 bases that match TRBD2. CDR3 size: 16 residues. The J segment lost 3 bases and the V segment lost 6 bases, leaving 10 bases of the junction unmatched. Germline assignment: CDR1 SNHLY and CDR2 FYNNEI.

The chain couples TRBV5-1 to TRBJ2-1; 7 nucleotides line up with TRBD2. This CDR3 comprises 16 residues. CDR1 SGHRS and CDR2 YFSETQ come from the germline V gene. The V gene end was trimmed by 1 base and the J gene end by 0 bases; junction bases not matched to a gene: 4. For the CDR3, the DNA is TGCGCCAGCAGCTTGATCCCGGGGGGCTCCTACAATGAGCAGTTCTTC. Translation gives CASSLIPGGSYNEQFF.

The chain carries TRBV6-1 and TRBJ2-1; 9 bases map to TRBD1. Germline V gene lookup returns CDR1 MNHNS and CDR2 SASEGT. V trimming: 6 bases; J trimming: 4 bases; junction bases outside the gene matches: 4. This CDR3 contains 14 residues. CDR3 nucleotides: TGTGCCAGCAGGGCGGGACAGGGTTACAATGAGCAGTTCTTC. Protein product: CASRAGQGYNEQFF.

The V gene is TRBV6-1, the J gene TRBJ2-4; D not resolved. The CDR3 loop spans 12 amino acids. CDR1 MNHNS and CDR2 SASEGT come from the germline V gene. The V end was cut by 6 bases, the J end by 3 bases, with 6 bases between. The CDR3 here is CASRQVKNIQYF. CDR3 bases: TGTGCCAGCAGACAAGTCAAAAACATTCAGTACTTC.

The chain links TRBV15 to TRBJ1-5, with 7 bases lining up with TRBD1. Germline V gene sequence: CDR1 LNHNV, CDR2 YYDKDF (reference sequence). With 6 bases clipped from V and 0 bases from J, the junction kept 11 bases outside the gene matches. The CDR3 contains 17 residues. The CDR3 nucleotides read TGTGCCACCAGTCGCCGTGCAGGGGGAGTTAGCAATCAGCCCCAGCATTTT. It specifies CATSRRAGGVSNQPQHF.